This T cell receptor (beta chain) was captured in a study of regulatory T cells in long-lasting Graves disease. The overall study: The definition of persistent Graves' disease was over 5 years of antithyroid drugs with positive TSH receptor antibodies.

This clonotype was detected ten times or more. Its specificity is not known. Time point reported: persistent/refractory GD, antithyroid drugs over 5 years with positive TRAb. The TCR library was made from RNA that had been extracted from PBMCs in TRIzol. American Thyroid Association guidelines served as the basis for diagnosing Graves' disease. Study results and caveats: Favoring TRBV28, TRBJ1-2 and TRBJ2-5 was a feature seen in persistent disease. The persistent group shared 3,000 or so public clonotypes, more than the approximately 930 shared by new patients.

Per germline, CDR1 MDHEN and CDR2 SYDVKM. The CDR3 runs 17 residues. Deletions cut 1 base from V and 1 base from J, with 14 bases between. Both iRepertoire HTBI primers and Arm-PCR of CDR3 regions were used to build the TCR beta libraries. Each CDR3 protein gets one entry after TCRdb re-called the multiplex PCR reads with MiXCR. The table has some 430,000 distinct CDR3 sequences, 20% to 25% seen once. The material sequenced was peripheral blood mononuclear cells (PBMCs), taken when the disease was refractory, from a patient treated with antithyroid drugs. The receptor comes from a female donor with Graves disease. The chain carries TRBV28 and TRBJ1-5; D unresolved. The CDR3 sequence: CASSLFPETGSNQPQHF. The CDR3 DNA reads TGTGCCAGCAGTTTATTCCCCGAGACCGGGAGCAATCAGCCCCAGCATTTT.